Following are 15 T cell receptor beta chains from one sample sequenced in a study of T cells after yellow fever vaccination. TCRdb ran MiXCR on the 5' RACE reads and lists one entry per CDR3 protein. The sample holds hundreds of thousands of distinct CDR3 sequences, about 13% seen once. The sequencing here drew on PBMCs, taken on the day of the yellow fever booster vaccination. These receptor sequences come from a man aged 25-45 years who received the YFV17D yellow fever vaccine.

In this sample, this clonotype turned up a few times. The V call is TRBV5-1, the J call TRBJ1-1; D ambiguous. This CDR3 is built from 15 residues. V lost 2 bases and J lost 4, with 15 bases in between. Looked up from germline, CDR1 is SGHRS and CDR2 is YFSETQ. The CDR3 DNA reads TGCGCCAGCAGCTTATCTCCCGGGTCCGGCACTGAAGCTTTCTTT. Translating gives CASSLSPGSGTEAFF.

The rearrangement joins TRBV6-1 to TRBJ2-3, with D perhaps TRBD1 or TRBD2 (6 bases each). The CDR3 totals 15 residues. Germline V gene data show CDR1 as MNHNS and CDR2 as SASEGT. V lost 9 bases and J lost 1, with 17 bases in between. CDR3 DNA: TGTGCCAGTTGGAGGGCGAGGGGGGGCACAGATACGCAGTATTTT. Translation: CASWRARGGTDTQYF.

This clonotype was observed a few times. The genes are TRBV4-3 and TRBJ2-7; 7 bases line up with TRBD2. The germline gives CDR1 LGHNA, CDR2 YSLEER. The CDR3 totals 15 residues. Losses at the gene ends were 0 bases for V and 2 bases for J; bases not matched to a gene: 4. The CDR3 here is CASSQELAPAYEQYF. Here the CDR3 DNA reads TGCGCCAGCAGCCAAGAACTAGCGCCAGCCTACGAGCAGTACTTC.

This clonotype was observed a few times. The J gene is TRBJ2-2, the V gene TRBV5-1; 12 nucleotides line up with TRBD2. The CDR3 totals 16 residues. Per germline, CDR1 SGHRS and CDR2 YFSETQ. V lost 4 bases to trimming and J lost 3 bases; unmatched junction nucleotides: 4. The CDR3 loop is CASSPASGRDTGELFF. As DNA, the CDR3 is TGCGCCAGCAGCCCCGCTAGCGGGAGGGACACCGGGGAGCTGTTTTTT.

This clonotype occurred a few times. The chain carries TRBV30 and TRBJ2-1; 12 nucleotides match TRBD2. Germline assignment: CDR1 GTSNPN and CDR2 SVGIG (reference sequence). This CDR3 has 17 residues. Trimming cost V 1 base and J 5 bases; bases outside gene matches: 9. CDR3 residues: CAWSAMWTSGENNEQFF. Here the CDR3 DNA reads TGTGCCTGGAGTGCCATGTGGACTAGCGGGGAGAACAATGAGCAGTTCTTC. Supplemented by reference TRBV30 and TRBJ2-1, the full variable domain reads SQTIHQWPATLVQPVGSPLSLECTVEGTSNPNLYWYRQAAGRGLQLLFYSVGIGQISSEVPQNLSASRPQDRQFILSSKKLLLSDSGFYLCAWSAMWTSGENNEQFFGPGTRLTVL.

This clonotype was detected only a few times. This chain joins TRBV5-1 and TRBJ1-2; the match to TRBD1 covers 9 bases. V gave up 4 bases and J gave up 6 bases; unmatched junction bases: 13. The germline gives CDR1 SGHRS, CDR2 YFSETQ. CDR3 length: 16 residues. The CDR3 bases are TGCGCCAGCAGCCTTCCGACAGGGACAGGGCCGAATGGCTACACCTTC. Translation: CASSLPTGTGPNGYTF.

The V and J genes are TRBV20-1 and TRBJ2-1; maybe TRBD2 (6 bases). The germline CDR1 and CDR2 sequences are DFQATT and SNEGSKA (reference sequence). Trimming left V 6 bases short and J 3 bases short, with 12 bases between. This CDR3 has 13 amino acids. The CDR3 is CSARRALYNEQFF. The DNA of the CDR3 is TGCAGTGCCAGGAGGGCCCTCTACAATGAGCAGTTCTTC.

This clonotype has only a few counts. This sequence joins TRBV7-3 and TRBJ2-1; 7 nucleotides line up with TRBD2. Germline trimming cut 5 bases from V and 7 bases from J; bases unmatched to any gene: 5. This CDR3 comprises 13 residues. CDR1 and CDR2 (germline): SGHTA, FQGTGA. The CDR3 sequence is CASSPGTINEQFF. CDR3 DNA sequence: TGTGCCAGCAGCCCCGGGACTATAAATGAGCAGTTCTTC.

The J gene is TRBJ2-7, the V gene TRBV11-2; TRBD1 is a possible D gene (7 bases). Deletions cut 4 bases from V and 5 bases from J, with 18 bases between. The CDR3 is 15 residues long. The germline CDR1 and CDR2 sequences are SGHAT and FQNNGV. For the CDR3, the DNA is TGTGCCAGCAGCTCTTCGGACAGGACTAACCACGAGCAGTACTTC. It codes for CASSSSDRTNHEQYF.

In this sample, this clonotype turned up a few times. The gene calls are TRBV6-1 and TRBJ2-7, with TRBD1 identical over 8 bases. The germline V gene encodes CDR1 MNHNS and CDR2 SASEGT. Trimming took 5 bases from V and 6 from J; bases not matched to a gene: 9. This CDR3 comprises 14 residues. CDR3: CASSPPDRVPEQYF. In DNA, the CDR3 is TGTGCCAGCAGTCCACCGGACAGGGTGCCCGAGCAGTACTTC.

There are a few counts of this clonotype. The chain links TRBV6-1 to TRBJ1-4; 10 positions agree with TRBD1. Germline lookup yields CDR1 MNHNS and CDR2 SASEGT. J gave up 6 bases and V 7 bases, and 11 bases lay outside the gene matches. This CDR3 spans 16 amino acids. The CDR3 is CASTSSAGTGDEKLFF. DNA for the CDR3: TGTGCCAGCACCTCTTCCGCCGGGACAGGGGATGAAAAACTGTTTTTT.

In its sample, this clonotype was seen a few times. The chain combines TRBV20-1 with TRBJ2-3; D possibly corresponds to TRBD1 (7 bases). The V end was cut by 0 bases, the J end by 4 bases, with 14 bases between. This CDR3 contains 15 residues. Germline V CDR1 and CDR2: DFQATT, SNEGSKA (reference sequence). In nucleotides, the CDR3 is TGCAGTGCTAGAGATGCAGGGGGAGGTGCAGATACGCAGTATTTT. Amino acids: CSARDAGGGADTQYF.

The V call is TRBV15, the J call TRBJ1-2; tentative D call: TRBD1 (6 bases). Trimming took 3 bases from V and 8 from J, leaving 19 bases between them. The CDR3 consists of 15 residues. CDR1 and CDR2 from the germline V gene are LNHNV and YYDKDF (reference sequence). CDR3 sequence: CATSSLNLGGSGYTF. CDR3 nucleotides: TGTGCCACCAGCAGTTTGAATCTAGGGGGATCAGGCTACACCTTC. The full variable domain, with the rest looked up from reference TRBV15 and TRBJ1-2, is DAMVIQNPRYQVTQFGKPVTLSCSQTLNHNVMYWYQQKSSQAPKLLFHYYDKDFNNEADTPDNFQSRRPNTSFCFLDIRSPGLGDTAMYLCATSSLNLGGSGYTFGSGTRLTVV.

The gene calls are TRBV28 and TRBJ2-3; 8 bases line up with TRBD2. Germline V gives CDR1 MDHEN, CDR2 SYDVKM. The CDR3 is made up of 15 amino acids. J was trimmed by 0 bases and V by 4 bases; bases with no gene match: 3. The CDR3, as DNA: TGTGCCAGCAGTTATCCGGGAGGGAGCACAGATACGCAGTATTTT. It specifies CASSYPGGSTDTQYF.

This clonotype was observed at least ten times. This chain connects TRBV12-3 or TRBV12-4 to TRBJ2-7; either TRBD1 or TRBD2 may supply D (5 bases each). V was clipped by 7 bases and J by 0 bases, with 13 bases between them. There are 14 residues in the CDR3. Written as DNA, the CDR3 is TGTGCCAGCAATGATCCCGGGGCCTCCTACGAGCAGTACTTC. The encoded protein is CASNDPGASYEQYF.